This TCR beta chain derives from a study of T cell changes during pregnancy in multiple sclerosis. CDR3 size: 15 residues. The germline CDR1 and CDR2 sequences are SNHLY and FYNNEI. Losses at the gene ends were 6 bases for V and 0 bases for J; bases not matched to a gene: 5. TCRdb keeps only in-frame clones here, not all; method: immunoSEQ multiplex PCR. This sample has about 20,000 clones, with 88% found just once. The receptor was derived from a female donor in good health, enrolled as a control in a pregnancy study. This material consisted of CD8+ T cells from peripheral blood mononuclear cells, taken in the third trimester of pregnancy. The rearrangement links TRBV2 to TRBJ1-3; TRBD1 aligns across 7 bases. CDR3 nucleotides: TGTGCCAGCAGCAGTACAGGGGTCTCTGGAAACACCATATATTTT. It codes for CASSSTGVSGNTIYF.